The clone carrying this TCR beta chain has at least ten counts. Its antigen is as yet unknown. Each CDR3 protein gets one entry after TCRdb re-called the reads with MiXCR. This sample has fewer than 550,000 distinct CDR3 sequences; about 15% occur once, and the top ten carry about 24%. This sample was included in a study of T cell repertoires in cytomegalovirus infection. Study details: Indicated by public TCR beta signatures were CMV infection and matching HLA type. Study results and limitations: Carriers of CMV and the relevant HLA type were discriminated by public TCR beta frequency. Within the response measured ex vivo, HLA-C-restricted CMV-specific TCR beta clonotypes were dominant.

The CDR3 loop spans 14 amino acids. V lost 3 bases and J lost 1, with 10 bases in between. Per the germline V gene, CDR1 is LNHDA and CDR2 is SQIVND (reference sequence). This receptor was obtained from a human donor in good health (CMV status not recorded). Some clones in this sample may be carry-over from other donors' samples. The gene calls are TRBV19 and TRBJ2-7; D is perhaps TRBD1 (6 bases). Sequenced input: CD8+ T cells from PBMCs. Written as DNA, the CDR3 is TGTGCCAGTAGTATCTCGGACAGTTCCTACGAGCAGTACTTC. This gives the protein CASSISDSSYEQYF.